A selection of T cell receptor beta chains follows, all from one sample in a study of blood T cell repertoires in COVID-19. Only in-frame clones appear in the TCRdb table, and some are missing; sequencing was by immunoSEQ multiplex PCR. The data show about 200,000 clones, roughly four fifths seen once. The sequencing input was peripheral blood. All receptors come from a woman aged 70-85 years with active or convalescent COVID-19. CDR3s include the opening cysteine and the closing phenylalanine or tryptophan. The order of the fields is V gene, J gene, CDR3 protein.

TRBV5-1	TRBJ2-5	CASSPIAGSQETQYF
TRBV15	TRBJ2-7	CATSRDTGGEYEQYF
TRBV9	TRBJ2-7	CASSARAGVSNEQYF
TRBV4-1	TRBJ2-7	CASSLDRGYEQYF
TRBV11-3	TRBJ2-7	CASSLGSQGYEQYF
TRBV19	TRBJ2-1	CASSARTSGRGFYNEQFF
TRBV5-6	TRBJ2-7	CASSLELAGVWGNEQYF
TRBV6-4	TRBJ2-3	CASSAGWTSGTDTQYF
TRBV6-5	TRBJ1-5	CASSPSGGDQPQHF
TRBV2	TRBJ1-5	CASSTGQGGPQHF
TRBV7-2	TRBJ2-1	CASRRVGATYNEQFF
TRBV25-1	TRBJ2-1	CASSEKRDFGGYNEQFF
TRBV7-9	TRBJ1-1	CASSFQVQNTEAFF
TRBV10-3	TRBJ1-6	CAISESTGTPLHF
TRBV19	TRBJ1-5	CASSHTGGRRAQGSNQPQHF
TRBV18	TRBJ1-2	CASSPGRNRENYGYTF
TRBV9	TRBJ1-2	CASSPRDRDYYGYTF
TRBV19	TRBJ1-5	CASSRGQGNQPQHF
TRBV29-1	TRBJ1-4	CSVELEIYGKLFF
TRBV6-6	TRBJ1-6	CASSYSGPDGPNHF
TRBV5-1	TRBJ2-7	CASSLGLGPRGSYEQYF
TRBV18	TRBJ1-5	CASSPGTASNQPQHF
TRBV29-1	TRBJ2-7	CSVVPVRSTGSYEQYF
TRBV6-2/TRBV6-3	TRBJ1-5	CASSYEGRGQPQHF
TRBV7-9	TRBJ2-5	CASSSGLAGDLEIQETQYF
TRBV5-1	TRBJ1-4	CASSAGGPGREKLFF
TRBV14	TRBJ1-1	CASSQAQGSTKAFF
TRBV5-1	TRBJ2-5	CASSSTQETQYF
TRBV9	TRBJ1-4	CASSVGTGGFEKLFF
TRBV15	TRBJ2-3	CATSRGGTTTDTQYF
TRBV7-6	TRBJ2-3	CASSLASGRAEDTQYF
TRBV28	TRBJ2-3	CASIPSLAGTTDTQYF
TRBV18	TRBJ1-2	CASSPDRGDYGYTF
TRBV4-1	TRBJ1-2	CASSQRGGYTF
TRBV6-6	TRBJ1-5	CASINKGTGEVQPQHF
TRBV28	TRBJ2-6	CASRGGGSGANVLTF
TRBV19	TRBJ2-2	CASSIVLAGYNTGELFF
TRBV9	TRBJ2-7	CASSDRLAGDTYEQYF
TRBV10-3	TRBJ2-7	CAITPGQGMREQYF
TRBV6-5	TRBJ2-1	CASSYSQQRRYNEQFF
TRBV6-6	TRBJ1-5	CASSEGVAQPQHF
TRBV4-2	TRBJ1-6	CASSQDRVPPYNSPLHF
TRBV11-2	TRBJ2-1	CASSLDPGNEQFF
TRBV28	TRBJ2-7	CASSLQPGQAYEQYF